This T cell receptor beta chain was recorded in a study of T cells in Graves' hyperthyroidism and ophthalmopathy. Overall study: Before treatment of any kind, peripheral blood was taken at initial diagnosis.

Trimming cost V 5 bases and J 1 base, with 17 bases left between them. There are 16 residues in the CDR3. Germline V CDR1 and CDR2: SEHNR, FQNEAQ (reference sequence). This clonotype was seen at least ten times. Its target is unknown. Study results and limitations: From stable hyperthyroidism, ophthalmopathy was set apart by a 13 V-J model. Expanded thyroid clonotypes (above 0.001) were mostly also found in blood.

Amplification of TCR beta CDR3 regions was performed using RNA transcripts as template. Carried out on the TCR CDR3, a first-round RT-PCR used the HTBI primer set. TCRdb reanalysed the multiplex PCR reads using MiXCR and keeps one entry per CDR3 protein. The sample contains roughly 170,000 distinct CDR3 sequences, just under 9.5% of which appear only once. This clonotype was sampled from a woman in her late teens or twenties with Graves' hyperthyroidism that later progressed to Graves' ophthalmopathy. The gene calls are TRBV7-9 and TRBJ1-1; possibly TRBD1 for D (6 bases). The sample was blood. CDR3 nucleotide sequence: TGTGCCAGCAGCCCTATCGGACAGAGAAGGAACACTGAAGCTTTCTTT. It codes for CASSPIGQRRNTEAFF.